Listed below are T cell receptor beta chains from one sample, sequenced in a study of response to subunit inactivated influenza vaccine. TCRdb redid the calling of the RT-PCR reads with MiXCR, one entry per CDR3 protein. The sample includes about 520,000 distinct CDR3 sequences, about 25% of them seen just once. The sample was CD4+ T cells sorted from PBMCs, taken more than 4 days after vaccination. The receptors derive from a man in his fifties who received an inactivated influenza vaccine. Both conserved end residues are part of each CDR3. The D gene is left open where the match is weak. The size field is filled for only some rows; it gives once, few, many or a size class.

V gene,D gene,J gene,clone size,CDR3 protein,CDR3 DNA
TRBV12-3/TRBV12-4,.,TRBJ2-5,.,CASSLAGGRAETQYF,TGTGCCAGCAGTTTAGCGGGGGGCAGGGCGGAGACCCAGTACTTC
TRBV25-1,TRBD1,TRBJ2-2,.,CASRGDRENTGELFF,TGTGCCAGCAGAGGGGACAGGGAGAACACCGGGGAGCTGTTTTTT
TRBV11-2,.,TRBJ2-1,.,CASSLRRTYNEQFF,TGTGCCAGCAGCTTACGAAGGACCTACAATGAGCAGTTCTTC
TRBV20-1,.,TRBJ1-2,.,CSARDPATGNYGYTF,TGCAGTGCTAGAGACCCCGCGACAGGAAACTATGGCTACACCTTC
TRBV5-6,.,TRBJ2-3,.,CASRRKPGGSTDTQYF,TGTGCCAGCAGGAGGAAACCGGGGGGCAGCACAGATACGCAGTATTTT
TRBV20-1,TRBD1,TRBJ1-5,few,CSATGGDQPQHF,TGCAGTGCTACAGGGGGAGATCAGCCCCAGCATTTT
TRBV29-1,.,TRBJ1-1,.,CSVALNTEAFF,TGCAGCGTTGCTCTGAACACTGAAGCTTTCTTT
TRBV29-1,.,TRBJ2-2,few,CSASLGANTGELFF,TGCAGCGCCAGCCTTGGGGCGAACACCGGGGAGCTGTTTTTT
TRBV29-1,.,TRBJ2-1,.,CSVEKRGTGRMGPYNEQFF,TGCAGCGTTGAGAAGCGGGGGACAGGGCGTATGGGTCCCTACAATGAGCAGTTCTTC
TRBV20-1,.,TRBJ2-4,few,CSARPRPVRSVWENIQYF,TGCAGTGCTAGACCTAGACCAGTCCGTAGCGTTTGGGAAAACATTCAGTACTTC
TRBV10-3,TRBD2,TRBJ2-3,.,CAIRGGLGTDTQYF,TGTGCCATCCGGGGGGGGCTGGGCACAGATACGCAGTATTTT
TRBV20-1,.,TRBJ2-7,.,CSARARVVEGFYEQYF,TGCAGTGCTAGGGCGCGGGTCGTCGAAGGCTTCTACGAGCAGTACTTC
TRBV7-2,TRBD1,TRBJ1-1,.,CASSTRTGKNTEAFF,TGTGCCAGCAGCACCAGGACAGGGAAGAACACTGAAGCTTTCTTT
TRBV6-2/TRBV6-3,.,TRBJ2-6,few,CASSYSTSGANVLTF,TGTGCCAGCAGTTACTCCACATCAGGGGCCAACGTCCTGACTTTC
TRBV6-2/TRBV6-3,TRBD2,TRBJ2-3,.,CASSYSGGQTQYF,TGTGCCAGCAGTTACAGCGGGGGTCAAACGCAGTATTTT
TRBV21-1,.,TRBJ2-7,few,CASKEGSDSYYEQYF,TGTGCCAGCAAAGAGGGAAGCGACAGTTACTACGAGCAGTACTTC
TRBV5-1,.,TRBJ1-1,.,CASSFRGLNTEAFF,TGCGCCAGCAGCTTCAGGGGACTCAACACTGAAGCTTTCTTT
TRBV15,.,TRBJ2-3,.,CATSRNLSLTDTQYF,TGTGCCACCAGCAGAAATCTGTCTCTCACAGATACGCAGTATTTT
TRBV2,.,TRBJ2-5,.,CASSEGRFQETQYF,TGTGCCAGCAGTGAAGGCAGATTCCAAGAGACCCAGTACTTC
TRBV29-1,.,TRBJ1-1,.,CSVDAIEAFF,TGCAGCGTTGATGCGATTGAAGCTTTCTTT
TRBV5-1,.,TRBJ2-1,few,CASSLARARSYNEQFF,TGCGCCAGCAGCTTGGCCAGGGCCCGCTCCTACAATGAGCAGTTCTTC
TRBV2,.,TRBJ1-1,.,CASSDRGWNTEAFF,TGTGCCAGCAGTGACAGGGGTTGGAACACTGAAGCTTTCTTT
TRBV7-2,TRBD2,TRBJ2-3,.,CASRNPSGSTDTQYF,TGTGCCAGCAGAAATCCTAGCGGAAGCACAGATACGCAGTATTTT
TRBV20-1,.,TRBJ2-6,.,CSAFPEGSGANVLTF,TGCAGTGCTTTCCCCGAGGGCTCTGGGGCCAACGTCCTGACTTTC
TRBV5-5,.,TRBJ2-2,many,CASSPVRVSTGELFF,TGTGCCAGCAGCCCTGTTAGAGTTTCCACCGGGGAGCTGTTTTTT
TRBV6-5,.,TRBJ2-3,few,CASSYLPTGTTDTQYF,TGTGCCAGCAGTTACCTTCCGACAGGTACCACAGATACGCAGTATTTT
TRBV5-1,.,TRBJ2-5,.,CASSLARRRGETQYF,TGCGCCAGCAGCTTGGCCAGGAGGAGGGGAGAGACCCAGTACTTC
TRBV20-1,.,TRBJ2-5,few,CSARPLAEQETQYF,TGCAGTGCTCGACCACTAGCAGAACAAGAGACCCAGTACTTC
TRBV7-2,TRBD1,TRBJ1-1,.,CASIRGQGSSEAFF,TGTGCCAGCATCCGAGGACAGGGATCTTCTGAAGCTTTCTTT
TRBV20-1,.,TRBJ2-5,.,CSAQRVNQETQYF,TGCAGTGCCCAGCGCGTGAACCAAGAGACCCAGTACTTC
TRBV12-3/TRBV12-4,.,TRBJ1-4,.,CASSLRTGREKLFF,TGTGCCAGCAGCCTTAGGACCGGGCGGGAAAAACTGTTTTTT
TRBV7-9,TRBD1,TRBJ2-7,few,CASSSRGNSYEQYF,TGTGCCAGCAGCTCCAGGGGGAACTCCTACGAGCAGTACTTC
TRBV28,.,TRBJ2-5,.,CASSLPRVEETQYF,TGTGCCAGCAGTTTACCAAGGGTTGAAGAGACCCAGTACTTC
TRBV4-1,.,TRBJ2-3,.,CASSRQEFNTDTQYF,TGCGCCAGCAGCCGTCAGGAGTTCAACACAGATACGCAGTATTTT
TRBV29-1,.,TRBJ2-1,many,CSVKVNYNEQFF,TGCAGCGTGAAGGTCAACTACAATGAGCAGTTCTTC
TRBV12-3/TRBV12-4,.,TRBJ2-3,.,CASRVGDTQYF,TGTGCCAGCAGGGTGGGGGATACGCAGTATTTT
TRBV27,.,TRBJ2-1,.,CASSFGQGKYNEQFF,TGTGCCAGCAGTTTCGGTCAGGGGAAATACAATGAGCAGTTCTTC
TRBV5-1,TRBD1,TRBJ2-5,few,CASETGRGQETQYF,TGCGCCAGCGAGACAGGGAGAGGCCAAGAGACCCAGTACTTC
TRBV12-3/TRBV12-4,TRBD1,TRBJ1-2,few,CASTKGQGPSGYTF,TGTGCCAGCACCAAGGGACAGGGGCCTTCTGGCTACACCTTC
TRBV24-1,TRBD2,TRBJ2-1,.,CATSDLERGGLVEQFF,TGTGCCACCAGTGATTTGGAGCGGGGGGGCCTTGTTGAGCAGTTCTTC
TRBV25-1,TRBD1,TRBJ2-2,few,CASSYTGGVKTGELFF,TGTGCCAGCAGCTATACAGGGGGCGTAAAGACCGGGGAGCTGTTTTTT
TRBV4-3,TRBD1,TRBJ2-2,.,CASSQELVEAGGNTGELFF,TGCGCCAGCAGCCAAGAATTGGTGGAAGCAGGGGGAAACACCGGGGAGCTGTTTTTT
TRBV10-3,TRBD1,TRBJ2-3,.,CAIKSQGALDTQYF,TGTGCCATCAAATCACAGGGGGCGTTGGATACGCAGTATTTT
TRBV11-2,.,TRBJ2-2,few,CASSSDARVEDTGELFF,TGTGCCAGCAGCTCCGACGCGAGGGTCGAAGACACCGGGGAGCTGTTTTTT
TRBV7-2,.,TRBJ1-6,many,CASSLSRGGSPLHF,TGTGCCAGCAGCTTATCCAGGGGTGGTTCACCCCTCCACTTT
TRBV5-1,.,TRBJ2-4,.,CASSLAGTEDNIQYF,TGCGCCAGCAGCTTGGCCGGGACGGAGGACAACATTCAGTACTTC
TRBV4-2,.,TRBJ2-1,.,CASSPQTGRSYNEQFF,TGTGCCAGCAGCCCCCAAACAGGACGTTCCTACAATGAGCAGTTCTTC
TRBV7-6,TRBD2,TRBJ2-7,few,CASSSVEASGRWSYEQYF,TGTGCCAGCAGCTCAGTGGAGGCTAGCGGGAGATGGTCCTACGAGCAGTACTTC
TRBV12-3/TRBV12-4,.,TRBJ2-6,few,CATRPPGAHSGANVLTF,TGTGCCACCCGCCCCCCTGGGGCACACTCTGGGGCCAACGTCCTGACTTTC
TRBV20-1,.,TRBJ2-3,few,CSARGDGKSQRTDTQYF,TGCAGTGCTAGAGGGGACGGGAAAAGTCAGCGCACAGATACGCAGTATTTT
TRBV7-2,.,TRBJ2-1,.,CASSLVYYEQFF,TGTGCCAGCAGCTTAGTTTATTATGAGCAGTTCTTC
TRBV7-2,TRBD2,TRBJ2-7,few,CASSAEAGGSYEQYF,TGTGCCAGCAGCGCGGAAGCGGGGGGATCCTACGAGCAGTACTTC
TRBV7-2,.,TRBJ2-5,.,CASSGSWAQETQYF,TGTGCCAGCAGCGGCAGCTGGGCCCAAGAGACCCAGTACTTC
TRBV7-9,.,TRBJ1-1,few,CASSPRPEGAFF,TGTGCCAGCAGCCCCAGGCCCGAGGGGGCTTTCTTT
TRBV24-1,TRBD1,TRBJ2-5,few,CATSDHTGGRETQYF,TGTGCCACCAGTGATCACACAGGGGGACGGGAGACCCAGTACTTC